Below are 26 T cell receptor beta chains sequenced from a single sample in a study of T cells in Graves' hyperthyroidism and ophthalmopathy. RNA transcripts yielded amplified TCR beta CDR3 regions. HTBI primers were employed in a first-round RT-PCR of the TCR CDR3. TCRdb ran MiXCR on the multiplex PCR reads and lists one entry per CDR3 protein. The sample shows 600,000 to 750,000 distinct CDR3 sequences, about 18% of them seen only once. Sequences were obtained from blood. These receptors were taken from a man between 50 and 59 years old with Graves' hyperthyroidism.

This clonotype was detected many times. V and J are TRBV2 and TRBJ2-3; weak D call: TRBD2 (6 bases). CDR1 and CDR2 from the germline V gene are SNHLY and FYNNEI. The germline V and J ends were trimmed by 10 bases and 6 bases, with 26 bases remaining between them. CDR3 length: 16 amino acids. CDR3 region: CATSRDSLNDTDTQYF. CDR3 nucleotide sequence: TGTGCCACCTCCCGGGACTCCTTAAACGATACCGATACGCAGTATTTT.

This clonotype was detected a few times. The CDR3 loop is CASSTLDRGYSPLHF. Here the CDR3 DNA reads TGTGCCAGCAGCACCCTGGACAGGGGTTATTCACCCCTCCACTTT. This chain uses TRBV7-6 with TRBJ1-6; 9 nucleotides match TRBD1. Germline assignment: CDR1 SGHVS and CDR2 FNYEAQ. V lost 5 bases, J lost 8 bases, and 7 bases stayed unmatched. This CDR3 region has 15 residues. Complete variable domain (other parts from reference TRBV7-6 and TRBJ1-6): GAGVSQSPRYKVTKRGQDVALRCDPISGHVSLYWYRQALGQGPEFLTYFNYEAQQDKSGLPNDRFSAERPEGSISTLTIQRTEQRDSAMYRCASSTLDRGYSPLHFGNGTRLTVT.

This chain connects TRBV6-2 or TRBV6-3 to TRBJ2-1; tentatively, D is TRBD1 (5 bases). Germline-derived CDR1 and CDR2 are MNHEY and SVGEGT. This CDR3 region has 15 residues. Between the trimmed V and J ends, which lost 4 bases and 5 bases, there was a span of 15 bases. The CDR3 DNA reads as TGTGCCAGCAGTTGGACAACTCCAACCCACAATGAGCAGTTCTTC. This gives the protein CASSWTTPTHNEQFF.

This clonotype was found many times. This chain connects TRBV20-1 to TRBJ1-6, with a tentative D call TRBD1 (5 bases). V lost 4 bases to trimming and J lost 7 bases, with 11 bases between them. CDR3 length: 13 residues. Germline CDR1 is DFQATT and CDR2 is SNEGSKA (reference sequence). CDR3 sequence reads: CSATGGLNSPLHF. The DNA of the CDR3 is TGCAGTGCTACCGGGGGACTGAATTCACCCCTCCACTTT.

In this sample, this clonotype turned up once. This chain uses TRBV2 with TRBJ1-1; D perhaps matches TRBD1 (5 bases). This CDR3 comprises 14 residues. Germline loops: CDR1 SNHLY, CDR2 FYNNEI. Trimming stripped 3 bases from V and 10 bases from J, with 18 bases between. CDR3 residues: CASSDFTHLRGAFF. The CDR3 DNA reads TGTGCCAGCAGTGATTTCACTCACTTAAGGGGAGCTTTCTTT.

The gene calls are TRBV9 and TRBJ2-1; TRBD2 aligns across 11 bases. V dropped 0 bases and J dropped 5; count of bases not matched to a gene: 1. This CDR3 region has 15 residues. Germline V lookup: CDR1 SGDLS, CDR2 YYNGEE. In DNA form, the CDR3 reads TGTGCCAGCAGCGTAGAGGGACTAGCGGACAATGAGCAGTTCTTC. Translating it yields CASSVEGLADNEQFF.

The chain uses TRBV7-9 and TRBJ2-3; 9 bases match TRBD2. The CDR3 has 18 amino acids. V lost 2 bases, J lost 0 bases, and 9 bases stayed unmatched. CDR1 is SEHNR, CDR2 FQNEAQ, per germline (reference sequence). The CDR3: CASSLTTGLAPSTDTQYF. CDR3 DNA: TGTGCCAGCAGCTTAACCACCGGACTAGCGCCTAGCACAGATACGCAGTATTTT.

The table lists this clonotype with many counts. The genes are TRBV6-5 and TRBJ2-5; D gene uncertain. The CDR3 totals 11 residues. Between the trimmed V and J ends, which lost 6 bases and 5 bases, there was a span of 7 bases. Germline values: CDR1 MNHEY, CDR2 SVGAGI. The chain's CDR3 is CASSYLETQYF. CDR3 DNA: TGTGCCAGCAGCTACCTGGAGACCCAGTACTTC.

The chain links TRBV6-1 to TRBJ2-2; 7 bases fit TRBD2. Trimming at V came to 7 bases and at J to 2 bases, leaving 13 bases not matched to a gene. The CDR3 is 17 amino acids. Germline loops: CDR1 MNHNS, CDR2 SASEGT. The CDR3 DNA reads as TGTGCCAGCATTCCTCAGCGGGGCGGAATAAACACCGGGGAGCTGTTTTTT. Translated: CASIPQRGGINTGELFF.

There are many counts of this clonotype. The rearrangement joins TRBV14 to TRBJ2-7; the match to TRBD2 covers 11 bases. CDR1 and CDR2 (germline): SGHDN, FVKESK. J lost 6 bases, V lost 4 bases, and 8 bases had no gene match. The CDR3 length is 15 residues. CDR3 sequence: CASSPGTSGPGEQYF. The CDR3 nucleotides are TGTGCCAGCAGCCCCGGGACTAGCGGACCTGGCGAGCAGTACTTC.

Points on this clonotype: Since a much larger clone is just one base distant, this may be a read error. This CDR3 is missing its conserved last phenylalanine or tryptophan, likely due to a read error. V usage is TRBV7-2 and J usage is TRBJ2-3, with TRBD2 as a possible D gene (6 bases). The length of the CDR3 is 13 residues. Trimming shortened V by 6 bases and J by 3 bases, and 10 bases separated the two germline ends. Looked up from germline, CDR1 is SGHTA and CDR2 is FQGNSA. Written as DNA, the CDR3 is TGTGCCAGCAGGGAGAGCGGGACAGATACGCAGTATTCT. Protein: CASRESGTDTQYS.

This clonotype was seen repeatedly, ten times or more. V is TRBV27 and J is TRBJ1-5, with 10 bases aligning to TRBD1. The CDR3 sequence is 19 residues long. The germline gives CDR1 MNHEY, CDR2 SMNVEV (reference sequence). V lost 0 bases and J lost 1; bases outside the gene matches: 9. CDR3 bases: TGTGCCAGCAGTTTATCGGGACAGGGGATATTTTTGAGCAATCAGCCCCAGCATTTT. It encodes CASSLSGQGIFLSNQPQHF.

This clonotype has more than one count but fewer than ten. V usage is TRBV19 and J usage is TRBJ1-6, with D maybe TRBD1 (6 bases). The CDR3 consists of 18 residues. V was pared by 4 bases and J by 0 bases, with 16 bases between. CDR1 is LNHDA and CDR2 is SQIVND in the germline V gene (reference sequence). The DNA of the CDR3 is TGTGCCAGTAGTACCGAGCCCACAGGGAGCTCCTATAATTCACCCCTCCACTTT. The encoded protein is CASSTEPTGSSYNSPLHF.

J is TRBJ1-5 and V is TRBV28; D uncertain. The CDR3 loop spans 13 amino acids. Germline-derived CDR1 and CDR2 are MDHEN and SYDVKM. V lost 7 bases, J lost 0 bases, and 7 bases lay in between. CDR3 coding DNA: TGTGCCAGCATATCAGTTAGCAATCAGCCCCAGCATTTT. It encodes CASISVSNQPQHF.

CDR3 sequence: CASSRGTGASSSGGYTF. For the CDR3, the DNA is TGTGCCAGCAGCCGGGGGACAGGAGCGTCTAGCTCGGGGGGCTACACCTTC. The gene calls are TRBV3-1 and TRBJ1-2; 8 nucleotides align to TRBD1. Losses at the gene ends were 4 bases for V and 8 bases for J; bases not matched to a gene: 18. Germline CDR1 is LGHDT and CDR2 is YNNKEL (reference sequence). There are 17 residues in the CDR3.

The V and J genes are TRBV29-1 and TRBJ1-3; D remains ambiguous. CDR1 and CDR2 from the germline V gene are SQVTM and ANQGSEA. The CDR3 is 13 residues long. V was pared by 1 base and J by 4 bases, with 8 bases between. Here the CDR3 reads CSVEGRSGNTIYF. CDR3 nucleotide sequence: TGCAGCGTTGAAGGCCGCTCCGGAAACACCATATATTTT.

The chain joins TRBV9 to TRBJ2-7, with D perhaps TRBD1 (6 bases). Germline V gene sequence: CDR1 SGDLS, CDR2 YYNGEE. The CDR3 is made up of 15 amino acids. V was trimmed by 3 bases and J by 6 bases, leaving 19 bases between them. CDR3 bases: TGTGCCAGCAGCGAACAGGGTTCAACGCGGGCCGAGCAGTACTTC. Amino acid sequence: CASSEQGSTRAEQYF.

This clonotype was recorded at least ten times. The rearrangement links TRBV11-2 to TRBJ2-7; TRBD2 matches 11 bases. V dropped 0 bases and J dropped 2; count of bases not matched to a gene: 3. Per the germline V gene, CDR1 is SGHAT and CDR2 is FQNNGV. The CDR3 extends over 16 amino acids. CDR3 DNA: TGTGCCAGCAGCTTAGAGGTGACTAGCGGGGCCTACGAGCAGTACTTC. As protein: CASSLEVTSGAYEQYF.

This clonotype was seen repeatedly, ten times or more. CDR3 sequence reads: CASSLAFGQVYGYTF. CDR3 DNA: TGTGCCAGCAGCTTAGCGTTCGGACAGGTCTATGGCTACACCTTC. This chain joins TRBV7-2 and TRBJ1-2; 7 bases agree with TRBD1. J gave up 4 bases and V 0 bases, and 5 bases lay outside the gene matches. This CDR3 comprises 15 residues. The germline V gene has CDR1 SGHTA and CDR2 FQGNSA.

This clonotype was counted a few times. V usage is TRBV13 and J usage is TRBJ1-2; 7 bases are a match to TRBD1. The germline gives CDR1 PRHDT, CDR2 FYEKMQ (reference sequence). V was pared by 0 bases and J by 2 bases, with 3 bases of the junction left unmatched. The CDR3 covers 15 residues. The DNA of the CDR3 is TGTGCCAGCAGCTTAGGTGACAGGGAAAACTATGGCTACACCTTC. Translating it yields CASSLGDRENYGYTF.

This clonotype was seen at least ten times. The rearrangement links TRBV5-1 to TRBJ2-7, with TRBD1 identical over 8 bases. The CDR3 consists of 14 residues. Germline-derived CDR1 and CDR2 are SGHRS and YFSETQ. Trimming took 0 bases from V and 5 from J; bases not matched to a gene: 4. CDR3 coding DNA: TGCGCCAGCAGCTTGGTTGACAGGGGTAACGAGCAGTACTTC. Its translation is CASSLVDRGNEQYF.

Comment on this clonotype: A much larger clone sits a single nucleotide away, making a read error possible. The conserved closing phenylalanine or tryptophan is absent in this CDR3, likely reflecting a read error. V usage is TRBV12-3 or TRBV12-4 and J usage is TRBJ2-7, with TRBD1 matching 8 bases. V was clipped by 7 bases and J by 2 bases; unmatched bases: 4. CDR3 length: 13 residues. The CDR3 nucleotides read TGTGCCAGCACCCCGGGACAGGCCTACGAGCAGTACTTA. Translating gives CASTPGQAYEQYL.

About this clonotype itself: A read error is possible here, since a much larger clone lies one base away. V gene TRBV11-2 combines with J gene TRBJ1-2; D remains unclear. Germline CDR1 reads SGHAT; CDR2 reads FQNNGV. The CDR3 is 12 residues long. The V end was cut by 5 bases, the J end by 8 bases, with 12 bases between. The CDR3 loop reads CASSRGRGGYTF. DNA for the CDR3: TGTGCCAGCAGCCGAGGACGAGGAGGCTACACCTTC.

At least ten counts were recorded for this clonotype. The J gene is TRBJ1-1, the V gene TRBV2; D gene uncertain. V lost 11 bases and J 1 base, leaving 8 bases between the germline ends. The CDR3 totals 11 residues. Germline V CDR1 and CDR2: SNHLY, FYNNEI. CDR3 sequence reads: CASQPNTEAFF. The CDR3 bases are TGTGCCTCCCAACCGAACACTGAAGCTTTCTTT.

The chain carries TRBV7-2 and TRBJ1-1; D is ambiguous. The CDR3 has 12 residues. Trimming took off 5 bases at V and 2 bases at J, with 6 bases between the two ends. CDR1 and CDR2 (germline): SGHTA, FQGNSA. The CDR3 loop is CASSLHNTEAFF. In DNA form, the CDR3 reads TGTGCCAGCAGCCTACATAACACTGAAGCTTTCTTT.

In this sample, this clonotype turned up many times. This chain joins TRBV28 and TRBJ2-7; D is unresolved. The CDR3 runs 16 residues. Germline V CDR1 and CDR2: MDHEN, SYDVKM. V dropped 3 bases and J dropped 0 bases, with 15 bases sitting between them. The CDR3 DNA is TGTGCCAGCAGTTTTCTCCAACATAGGCCCTCCTACGAGCAGTACTTC. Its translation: CASSFLQHRPSYEQYF. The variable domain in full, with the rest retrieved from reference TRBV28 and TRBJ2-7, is DVKVTQSSRYLVKRTGEKVFLECVQDMDHENMFWYRQDPGLGLRLIYFSYDVKMKEKGDIPEGYSVSREKKERFSLILESASTNQTSMYLCASSFLQHRPSYEQYFGPGTRLTVT.